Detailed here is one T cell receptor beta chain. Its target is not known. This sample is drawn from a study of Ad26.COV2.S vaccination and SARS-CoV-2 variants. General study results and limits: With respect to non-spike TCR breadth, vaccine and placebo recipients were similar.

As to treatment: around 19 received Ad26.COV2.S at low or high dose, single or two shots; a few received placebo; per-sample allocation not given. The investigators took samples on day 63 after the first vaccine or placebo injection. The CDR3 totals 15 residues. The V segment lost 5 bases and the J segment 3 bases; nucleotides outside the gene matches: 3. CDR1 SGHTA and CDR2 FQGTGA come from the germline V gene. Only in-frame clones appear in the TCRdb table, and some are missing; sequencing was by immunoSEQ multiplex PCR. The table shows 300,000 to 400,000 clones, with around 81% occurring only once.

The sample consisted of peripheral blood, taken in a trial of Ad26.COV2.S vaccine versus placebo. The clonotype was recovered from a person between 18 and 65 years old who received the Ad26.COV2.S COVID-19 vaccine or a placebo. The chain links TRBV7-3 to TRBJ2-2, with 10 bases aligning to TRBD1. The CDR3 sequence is CASSLTGGHTGELFF. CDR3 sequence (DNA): TGTGCCAGCAGCCTGACAGGGGGCCACACCGGGGAGCTGTTTTTT.